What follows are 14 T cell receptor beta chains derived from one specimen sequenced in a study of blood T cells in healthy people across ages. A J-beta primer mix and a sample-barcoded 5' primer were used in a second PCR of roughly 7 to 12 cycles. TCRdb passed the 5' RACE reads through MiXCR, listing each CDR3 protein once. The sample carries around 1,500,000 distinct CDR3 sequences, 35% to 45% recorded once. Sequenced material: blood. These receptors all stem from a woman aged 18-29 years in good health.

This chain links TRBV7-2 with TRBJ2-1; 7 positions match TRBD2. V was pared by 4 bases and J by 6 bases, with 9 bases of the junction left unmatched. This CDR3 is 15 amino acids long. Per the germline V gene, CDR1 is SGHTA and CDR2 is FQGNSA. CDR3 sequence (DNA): TGTGCCAGCAGCTCGCGCGGGGGAACGAGCAATGAGCAGTTCTTC. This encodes CASSSRGGTSNEQFF.

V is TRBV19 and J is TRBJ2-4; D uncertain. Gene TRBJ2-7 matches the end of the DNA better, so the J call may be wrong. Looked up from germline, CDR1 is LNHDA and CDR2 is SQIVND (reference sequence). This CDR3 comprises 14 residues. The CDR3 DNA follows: TGTGCCAGTAGTATGGTAGGGCCCTCCTACGAGCAGTACTTC. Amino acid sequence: CASSMVGPSYEQYF.

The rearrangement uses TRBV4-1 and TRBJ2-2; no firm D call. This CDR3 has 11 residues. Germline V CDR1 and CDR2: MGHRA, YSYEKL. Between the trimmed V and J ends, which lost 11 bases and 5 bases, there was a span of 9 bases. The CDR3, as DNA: TGCGCCGTGGGTGGTACCGGGGAGCTGTTTTTT. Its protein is CAVGGTGELFF.

The DNA of the CDR3 is TGCAGTGCGGACAGGGGCCATGGCTACACCTTC. This encodes CSADRGHGYTF. The chain is built from TRBV20-1 and TRBJ1-2, with 9 bases fitting TRBD1. Losses at the gene ends were 6 bases for V and 6 bases for J; bases not matched to a gene: 2. Germline V gene lookup returns CDR1 DFQATT and CDR2 SNEGSKA (reference sequence). The CDR3 consists of 11 residues.

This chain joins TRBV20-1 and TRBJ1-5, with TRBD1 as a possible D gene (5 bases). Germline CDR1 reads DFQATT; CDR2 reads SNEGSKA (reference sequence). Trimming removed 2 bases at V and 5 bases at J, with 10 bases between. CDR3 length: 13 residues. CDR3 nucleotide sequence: TGCAGTGCTAGATTAGGGGTGGATCAGCCCCAGCATTTT. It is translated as CSARLGVDQPQHF.

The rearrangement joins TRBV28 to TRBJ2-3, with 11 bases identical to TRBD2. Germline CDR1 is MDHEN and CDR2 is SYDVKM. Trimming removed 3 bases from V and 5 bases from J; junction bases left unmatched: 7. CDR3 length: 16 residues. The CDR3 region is CASSFLSGGAQDTQYF. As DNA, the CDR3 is TGTGCCAGCAGTTTTCTTAGCGGGGGGGCCCAAGATACGCAGTATTTT.

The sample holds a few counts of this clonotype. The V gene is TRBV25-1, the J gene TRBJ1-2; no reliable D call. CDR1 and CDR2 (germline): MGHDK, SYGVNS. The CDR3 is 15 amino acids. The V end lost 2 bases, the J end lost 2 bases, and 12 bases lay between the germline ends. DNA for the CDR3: TGTGCCAGCAGTGAAATGGGGATGGGGAACTATGGCTACACCTTC. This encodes CASSEMGMGNYGYTF.

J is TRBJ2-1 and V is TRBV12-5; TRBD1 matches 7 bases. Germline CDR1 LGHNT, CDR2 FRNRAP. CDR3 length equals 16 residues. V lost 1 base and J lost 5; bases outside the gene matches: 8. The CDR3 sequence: CASGLGFFGTDNEQFF. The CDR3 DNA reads TGTGCTAGTGGTTTGGGGTTTTTCGGGACAGACAATGAGCAGTTCTTC.

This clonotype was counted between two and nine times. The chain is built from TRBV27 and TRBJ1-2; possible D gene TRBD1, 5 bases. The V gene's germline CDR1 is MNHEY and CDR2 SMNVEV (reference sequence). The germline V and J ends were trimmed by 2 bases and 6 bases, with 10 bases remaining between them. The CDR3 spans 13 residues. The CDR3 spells CASSLVWGNGYTF. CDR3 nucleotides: TGTGCCAGCAGTTTAGTTTGGGGGAATGGCTACACCTTC.

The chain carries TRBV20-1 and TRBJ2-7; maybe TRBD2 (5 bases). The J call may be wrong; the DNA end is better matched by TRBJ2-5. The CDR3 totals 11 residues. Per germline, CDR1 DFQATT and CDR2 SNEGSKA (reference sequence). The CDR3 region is CSPPAEETQYF. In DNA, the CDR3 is TGCAGTCCCCCAGCGGAAGAGACCCAGTACTTC.

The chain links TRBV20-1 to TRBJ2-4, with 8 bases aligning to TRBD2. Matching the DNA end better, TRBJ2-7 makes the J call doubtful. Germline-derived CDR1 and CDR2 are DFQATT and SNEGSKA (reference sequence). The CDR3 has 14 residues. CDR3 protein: CSARAAGGGYEQYF. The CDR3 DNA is TGCAGTGCTAGAGCCGCGGGAGGAGGGTACGAGCAGTACTTC.

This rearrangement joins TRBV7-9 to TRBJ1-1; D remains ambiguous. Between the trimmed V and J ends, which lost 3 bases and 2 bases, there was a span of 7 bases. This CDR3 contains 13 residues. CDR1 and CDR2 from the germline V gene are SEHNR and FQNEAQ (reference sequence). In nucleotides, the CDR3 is TGTGCCAGCAGCTTTCGTTATAACACTGAAGCTTTCTTT. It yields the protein CASSFRYNTEAFF.

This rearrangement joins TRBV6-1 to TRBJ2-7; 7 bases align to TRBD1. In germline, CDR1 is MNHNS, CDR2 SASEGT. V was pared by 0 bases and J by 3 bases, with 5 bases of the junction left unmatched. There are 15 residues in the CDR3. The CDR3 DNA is TGTGCCAGCAGTGAAGCCGGGACAGTCAACTACGAGCAGTACTTC. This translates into CASSEAGTVNYEQYF.

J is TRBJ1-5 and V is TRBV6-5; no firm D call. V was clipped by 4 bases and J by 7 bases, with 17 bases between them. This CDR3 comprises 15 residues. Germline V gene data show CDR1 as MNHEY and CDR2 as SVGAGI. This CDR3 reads CASSLRTGGLQPQHF. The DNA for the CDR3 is TGTGCCAGCAGTTTAAGAACTGGAGGGTTGCAGCCCCAGCATTTT.